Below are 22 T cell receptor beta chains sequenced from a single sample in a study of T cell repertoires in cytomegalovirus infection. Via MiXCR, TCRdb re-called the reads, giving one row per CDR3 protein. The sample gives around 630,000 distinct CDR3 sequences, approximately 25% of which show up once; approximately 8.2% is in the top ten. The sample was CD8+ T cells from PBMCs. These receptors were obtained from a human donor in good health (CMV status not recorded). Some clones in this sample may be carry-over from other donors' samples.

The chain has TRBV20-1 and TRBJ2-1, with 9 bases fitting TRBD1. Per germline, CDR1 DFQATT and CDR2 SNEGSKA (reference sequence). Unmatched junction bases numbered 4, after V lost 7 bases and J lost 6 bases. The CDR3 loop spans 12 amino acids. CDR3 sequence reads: CSVSDRGNEQFF. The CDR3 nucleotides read TGCAGTGTCTCGGACAGGGGCAATGAGCAGTTCTTC.

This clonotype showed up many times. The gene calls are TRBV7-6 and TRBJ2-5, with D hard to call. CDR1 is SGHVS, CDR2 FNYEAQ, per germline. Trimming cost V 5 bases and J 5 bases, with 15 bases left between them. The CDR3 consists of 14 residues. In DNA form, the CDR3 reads TGTGCCAGCAGCCGTGGGCAGGAAGGGGAGACCCAGTACTTC. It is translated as CASSRGQEGETQYF.

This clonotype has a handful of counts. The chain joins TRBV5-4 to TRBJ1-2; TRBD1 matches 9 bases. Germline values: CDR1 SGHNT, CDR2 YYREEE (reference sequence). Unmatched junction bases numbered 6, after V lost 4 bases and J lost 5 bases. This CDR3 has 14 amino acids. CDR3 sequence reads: CASSTTGGSYGYTF. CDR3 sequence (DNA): TGTGCCAGCAGCACGACAGGGGGAAGTTATGGCTACACCTTC.

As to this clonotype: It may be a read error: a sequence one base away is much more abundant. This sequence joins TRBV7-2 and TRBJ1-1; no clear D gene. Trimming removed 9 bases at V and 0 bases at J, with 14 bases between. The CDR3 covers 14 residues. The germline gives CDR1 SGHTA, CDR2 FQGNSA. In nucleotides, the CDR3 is TGTGCCAGTTTGGTAGGGAACGTGAACACTGAAGCTTTCTTT. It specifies CASLVGNVNTEAFF.

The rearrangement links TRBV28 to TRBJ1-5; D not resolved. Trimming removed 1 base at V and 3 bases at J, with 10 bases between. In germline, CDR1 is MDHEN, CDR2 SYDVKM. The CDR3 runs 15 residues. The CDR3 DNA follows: TGTGCCAGCAGTTTATTGGGAGAACTCAATCAGCCCCAGCATTTT. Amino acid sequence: CASSLLGELNQPQHF.

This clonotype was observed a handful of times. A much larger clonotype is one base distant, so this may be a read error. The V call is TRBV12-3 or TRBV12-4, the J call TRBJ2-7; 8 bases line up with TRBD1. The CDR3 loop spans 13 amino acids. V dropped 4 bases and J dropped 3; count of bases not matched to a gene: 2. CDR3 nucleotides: TGTGCCAGCAGTTCGGGACAGGTCTACGAGCAGTACTTC. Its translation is CASSSGQVYEQYF.

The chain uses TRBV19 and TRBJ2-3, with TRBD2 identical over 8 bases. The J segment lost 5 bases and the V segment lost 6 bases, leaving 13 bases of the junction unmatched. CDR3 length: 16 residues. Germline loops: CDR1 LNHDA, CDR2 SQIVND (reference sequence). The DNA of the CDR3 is TGTGCCAGTAGCCCAACGGGCGGGGGGCGAGGAGATACGCAGTATTTT. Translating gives CASSPTGGGRGDTQYF. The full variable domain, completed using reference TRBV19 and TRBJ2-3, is DGGITQSPKYLFRKEGQNVTLSCEQNLNHDAMYWYRQDPGQGLRLIYYSQIVNDFQKGDIAEGYSVSREKKESFPLTVTSAQKNPTAFYLCASSPTGGGRGDTQYFGPGTRLTVL.

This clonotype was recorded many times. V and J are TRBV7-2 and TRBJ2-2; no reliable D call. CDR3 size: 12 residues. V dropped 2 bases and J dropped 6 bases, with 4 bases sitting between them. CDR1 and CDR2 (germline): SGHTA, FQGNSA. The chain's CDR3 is CASSLKAGELFF. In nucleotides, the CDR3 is TGTGCCAGCAGCTTAAAGGCCGGGGAGCTGTTTTTT.

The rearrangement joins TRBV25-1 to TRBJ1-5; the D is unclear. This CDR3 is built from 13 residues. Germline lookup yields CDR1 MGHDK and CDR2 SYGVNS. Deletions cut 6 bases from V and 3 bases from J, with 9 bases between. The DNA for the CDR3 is TGTGCCAGCAGGTTAAACAACAATCAGCCCCAGCATTTT. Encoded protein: CASRLNNNQPQHF.

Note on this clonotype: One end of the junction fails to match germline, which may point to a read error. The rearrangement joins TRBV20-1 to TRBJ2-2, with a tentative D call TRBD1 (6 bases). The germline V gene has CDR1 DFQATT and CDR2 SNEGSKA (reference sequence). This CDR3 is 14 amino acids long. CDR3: CSARDTLNTEELFF. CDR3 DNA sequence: TGCAGTGCCCGGGACACCTTGAACACCGAGGAGCTGTTTTTT.

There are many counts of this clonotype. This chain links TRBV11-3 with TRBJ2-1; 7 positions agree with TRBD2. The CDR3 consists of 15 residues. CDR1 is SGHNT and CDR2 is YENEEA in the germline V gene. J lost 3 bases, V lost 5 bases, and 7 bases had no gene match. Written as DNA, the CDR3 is TGTGCCAGCAGCCCCACCAGCGGGATCTACAATGAGCAGTTCTTC. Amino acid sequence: CASSPTSGIYNEQFF.

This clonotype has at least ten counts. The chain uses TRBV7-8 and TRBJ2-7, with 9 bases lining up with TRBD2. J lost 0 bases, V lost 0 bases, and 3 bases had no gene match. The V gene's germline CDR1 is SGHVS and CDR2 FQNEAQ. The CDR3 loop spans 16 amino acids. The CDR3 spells CASSLAGRGGSYEQYF. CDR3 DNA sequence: TGTGCCAGCAGCTTAGCTGGGCGGGGGGGCTCCTACGAGCAGTACTTC.

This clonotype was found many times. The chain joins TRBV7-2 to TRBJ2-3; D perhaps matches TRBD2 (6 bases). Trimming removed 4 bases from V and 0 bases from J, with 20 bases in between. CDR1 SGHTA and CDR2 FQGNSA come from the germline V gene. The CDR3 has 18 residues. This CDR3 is CASSSRGVGGPSTDTQYF. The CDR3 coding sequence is TGTGCCAGCAGCTCTAGAGGGGTCGGGGGACCTAGCACAGATACGCAGTATTTT.

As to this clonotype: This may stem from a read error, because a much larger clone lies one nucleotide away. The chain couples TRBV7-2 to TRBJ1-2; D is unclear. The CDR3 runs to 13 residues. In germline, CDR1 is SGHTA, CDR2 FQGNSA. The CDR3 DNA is TGTGTCAGCAGCAATTCCCGGGACTATGGCTACACCTTC. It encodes CVSSNSRDYGYTF.

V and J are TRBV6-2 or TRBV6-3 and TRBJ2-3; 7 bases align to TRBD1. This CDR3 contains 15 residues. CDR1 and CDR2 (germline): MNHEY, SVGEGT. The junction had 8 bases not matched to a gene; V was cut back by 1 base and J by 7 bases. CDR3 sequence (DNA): TGTGCCAGCAGTTACTTATCCGGGACAGCACATACGCAGTATTTT. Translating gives CASSYLSGTAHTQYF.

The CDR3 sequence: CASRITGDGETQYF. The DNA of the CDR3 is TGTGCCAGCAGGATAACAGGGGATGGAGAGACCCAGTACTTC. The gene calls are TRBV7-2 and TRBJ2-5; 7 bases align to TRBD1. The CDR3 has 14 amino acids. Losses at the gene ends were 6 bases for V and 4 bases for J; bases not matched to a gene: 8. Germline CDR1 reads SGHTA; CDR2 reads FQGNSA.

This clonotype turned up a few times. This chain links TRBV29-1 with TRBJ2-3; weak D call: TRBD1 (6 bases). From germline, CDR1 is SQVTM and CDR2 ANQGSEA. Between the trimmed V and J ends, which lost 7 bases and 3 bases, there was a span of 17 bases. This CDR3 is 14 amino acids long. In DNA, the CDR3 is TGCAGCGCTGGGGGCTGGCGAGGGACAGATACGCAGTATTTT. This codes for CSAGGWRGTDTQYF.

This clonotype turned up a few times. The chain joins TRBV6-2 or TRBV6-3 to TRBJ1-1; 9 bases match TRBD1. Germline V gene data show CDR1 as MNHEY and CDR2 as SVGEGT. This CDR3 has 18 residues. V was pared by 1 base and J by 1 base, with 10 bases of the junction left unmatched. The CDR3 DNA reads TGTGCCAGCAGTTACTTACTTAACAGGGGGCAAAAGAACACTGAAGCTTTCTTT. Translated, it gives CASSYLLNRGQKNTEAFF.

The CDR3 DNA reads TGCAGTGCCAGGGCCGAGGGGTACGAGCAGTACTTC. Protein: CSARAEGYEQYF. The V call is TRBV20-1, the J call TRBJ2-7; either TRBD1 or TRBD2 may supply D (5 bases each). Germline CDR1 and CDR2: DFQATT and SNEGSKA (reference sequence). Between the trimmed V and J ends, which lost 6 bases and 4 bases, there was a span of 13 bases. This CDR3 spans 12 amino acids.

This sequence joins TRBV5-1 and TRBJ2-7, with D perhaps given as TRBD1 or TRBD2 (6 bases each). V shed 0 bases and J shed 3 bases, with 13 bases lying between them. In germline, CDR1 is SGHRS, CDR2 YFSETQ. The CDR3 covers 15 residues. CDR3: CASSLEPGAVYEQYF. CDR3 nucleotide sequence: TGCGCCAGCAGCTTGGAGCCGGGGGCAGTCTACGAGCAGTACTTC.

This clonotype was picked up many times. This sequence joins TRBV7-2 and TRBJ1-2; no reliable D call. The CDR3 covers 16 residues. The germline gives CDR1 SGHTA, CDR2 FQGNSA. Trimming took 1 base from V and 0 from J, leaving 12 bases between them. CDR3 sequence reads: CASSLEAQLANYGYTF. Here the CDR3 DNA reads TGTGCCAGCAGCTTAGAGGCACAGCTAGCTAACTATGGCTACACCTTC.

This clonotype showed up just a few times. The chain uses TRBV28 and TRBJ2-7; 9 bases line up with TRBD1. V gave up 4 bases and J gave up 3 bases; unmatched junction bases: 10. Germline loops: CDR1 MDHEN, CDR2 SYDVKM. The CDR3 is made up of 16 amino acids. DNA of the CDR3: TGTGCCAGCAGTTACCCGACAGGGGGTAAAGTCTACGAGCAGTACGTC. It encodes CASSYPTGGKVYEQYV.